This TCR beta chain was sequenced in a study of shared clonotypes between healthy human individuals (dated by TCRdb to the early 2020s). Turning to the overall study: The cohort comprised two women and three men aged 18 to 49 years. For each donor, CD4 naive and CD4 memory were each given three plates, CD8 naive was given two plates, and CD8 memory was given one plate. To estimate repertoire size and how much clonotype sharing occurs between individuals, the study deeply sequenced the blood TCR repertoires of several healthy adults. To increase sequencing depth and limit assay-specific biases, different laboratories used diverse techniques to prepare libraries and sequence TCR repertoires. Between about 0.85 and 10 billion PBMCs per donor were obtained by leukapheresis.

As for this clone: Its antigen is unknown. No base-level quality is on record; no much larger clone is a single base apart.

The donors were healthy, HIV-negative adults who had no recently reported acute infections or vaccinations. All donors were Caucasian adults living in Nashville, Tennessee, USA. CD4+ T cells were enriched through magnetic negative selection, after which naive cells were positively selected on CD45RA and the remaining negative fraction served as the memory subset. Blood was collected by leukapheresis, and PBMCs were isolated by Ficoll-Histopaque density gradient centrifugation and then cryopreserved in liquid nitrogen vapor phase. Purity and quantity of every magnetically sorted T cell population were checked by analytical flow cytometry. From each sorted fraction, genomic DNA was isolated and quantified by UV absorbance on a Nanodrop 2000c. TCR CDR3 regions were amplified from genomic DNA by multiplex PCR using the deep immunoSEQ assay. For each cell subset, the extracted genomic DNA was distributed evenly across all wells of several immunoSEQ 96-well plates, and each plate served as one replicate. Each replicate PCR for sorted subsets received about 0.2 ug genomic DNA, equal to about 30,000 T cell genomes. The purified libraries were quantified using a Qubit 3.0 fluorometer, sized with a Bioanalyzer 2100, and then quantified again using the KAPA Library Quantification kit. A separate single-read 150-cycle Illumina NextSeq 550 flow cell was used to sequence each immunoSEQ 96-well plate. Processing in the source paper ran as follows. The immunoSEQ output contained only junctional sequences without quality scores, so filtering could not match that applied to full-length reads. Sequences were annotated with PyIR, a Python wrapper for IgBLAST v1.9, using IMGT germline references to assign V/J genes and CDR3. Reads were removed for weak V/J assignments (E-value above 1e-6), missing CDR3, stop codons, out-of-frame junctions, or ambiguous translated residues. V3J clonotypes were defined as sequences sharing the same inferred V gene, J gene, and CDR3 amino acid sequence. To compute the percentage overlap between repertoires, the number of shared unique clonotypes was divided by the size of the smaller repertoire. Richness of each repertoire was evaluated using RTK rarefaction, the Chao1 estimator, and Recon v2.1 estimates of unobserved clonotypes. OLGA was used to compute generation probabilities for all TCRbeta clonotypes that the gDNA method yielded from a handful of donors. What TCRdb holds here is the immuneACCESS table cut down to in-frame rearrangements. Part of the clones is not present; checked against another copy, under half of the missing clones reflect an unresolved V gene, and the others are unexplained. That table supplies the V and J calls and clone size; D and trimming were determined from the DNA. The sample table records under 1,900,000 clones; just under 99% of these occur just once. Roughly 0.35% of the sample rests with the top ten.

What the research found in general, with its limitations: Based on pairwise subsampling, the degree of clonotype sharing among donors was expected to be affected by sequencing depth. Higher generation probabilities were observed for clonotypes shared by all four sorted-subset donors than for non-shared clonotypes. Incomplete sequencing was indicated by rarefaction of sorted-subset datasets, despite the large sequencing depth. The small number of donors limited the genetic and exposure-history diversity represented. Naive subsets generally had larger estimated clonotype richness than memory subsets. When a handful of donors were compared, the shared fraction of clonotypes was about 5.4% for naive CD4, over 3% for naive CD8, roughly 2.5% for memory CD4, and less than 0.5% for memory CD8. Only blood was sampled, and tissue TCR repertoires likely differ from those in blood.

The sequence was collected from a man aged 25 to 40 in good health. Sequenced sample: naive CD4+ T cells sorted from blood. Interpreted using the paper, the cell subset or site label stands for: CD45RA+ positively selected.

The DNA is as follows: TGCGCCAGCAGCGATTACGAGGGATCTGGAAACACCATATATTTT. Its protein is CASSDYEGSGNTIYF. This chain is built from TRBV4-1 and TRBJ1-3; the D gene lacks a confident call. Trimming takes 5 bases from V and 1 base from J, and the germline ends sit 12 bases apart. CDR1 and CDR2 are read off the germline V gene as MGHRA and YSYEKL. The CDR3 starts with the cysteine, ends with the phenylalanine, and has 15 residues. Only the CDR3 portion is preserved as DNA: 45 bases, with reading frame beginning at the first base.